This TCR beta chain was captured in a study of primary melanoma T cells and metastatic recurrence. Study context: These T2 to T4 primary melanomas had thickness greater than 1 mm. Study outcomes and limitations: Melanomas with T-cell fraction above 20% appeared to have better outcomes. Primary melanomas may harbor an effective T-cell antitumor response, authors suggested.

Libraries were prepared by immunoSEQ multiplex PCR; TCRdb keeps only in-frame clonotypes and omits some of them. The profile shows some 710 clones, roughly 79% of them singletons. The CDR3 has 14 amino acids. Per the germline V gene, CDR1 is SGHNT and CDR2 is YENEEA. Comments on this clone: As yet, its antigen is unknown. Germline is not matched at one junction end, which may reflect a read error.

Sequenced sample: melanoma tumor tissue. The gene calls are TRBV11-3 and TRBJ2-7; 7 positions agree with TRBD1. This sequence was found in a human donor with melanoma. CDR3 sequence (DNA): TGTGCCAGCAGCTTCCTCGACAGGGCCTATGAGCAGTACTTC. This gives the protein CASSFLDRAYEQYF. Together with reference TRBV11-3 and TRBJ2-7, the CDR3 gives the full variable domain: EAGVVQSPRYKIIEKKQPVAFWCNPISGHNTLYWYLQNLGQGPELLIRYENEEAVDDSQLPKDRFSAERLKGVDSTLKIQPAELGDSAVYLCASSFLDRAYEQYFGPGTRLTVT.